The next 9 T cell receptor beta chains were all read from a single sample in a study of TIL therapy for anti-PD-1-resistant metastatic lung cancer (dated by TCRdb to 2020 to 2023). TCR beta CDR3 regions were amplified from genomic DNA by bias-controlled multiplex PCR with the immunoSEQ v3 hsTCRB kit. TCRdb took over this immuneACCESS table, retaining in-frame rearrangements with V and J assigned. Such tables are incomplete; in checked studies, under half of the missing clones stem from an unresolved V gene, and the remainder is unexplained. A total of about 60,000 clones appear in this sample, roughly 84% of them only once. The ten largest clones capture about 2.5% of the sample. In light of the paper, this sample's time point label describes: pre-treatment sample, taken before nivolumab and TIL therapy. Sample: blood, taken at baseline. Receptors were obtained from a person between 30 and 79 years old with non-small cell lung cancer.

This clone has only one observation. The genes are TRBV7-6 and TRBJ1-1, with no clear D. The CDR3 consists of 12 residues. CDR1 and CDR2 from the germline V gene are SGHVS and FNYEAQ. Trimming took 6 bases from V and 7 from J, leaving 12 bases between them. The DNA of the CDR3 is TGTGCCAGCAGGCATCCCGGCGGTGAAGCTTTCTTT. Translated, it gives CASRHPGGEAFF.

The rearrangement links TRBV3-1 (or the pseudogene TRBV3-2) to TRBJ2-1; D may be TRBD2 (5 bases). CDR1 is LGHDT and CDR2 is YNNKEL in the germline V gene (reference sequence). CDR3 size: 15 residues. V gave up 0 bases and J gave up 4 bases, with 10 bases separating them. The CDR3 sequence: CASSQDGGKYNEQFF. The DNA for the CDR3 is TGTGCCAGCAGCCAAGATGGAGGCAAGTACAATGAGCAGTTCTTC.

The V gene is TRBV5-5, the J gene TRBJ2-7, with 7 positions matching TRBD1. V was pared by 6 bases and J by 1 base, with 4 bases of the junction left unmatched. Looked up from germline, CDR1 is SGHKS and CDR2 is YYEKEE (reference sequence). This CDR3 comprises 13 residues. CDR3 sequence: CASNRDRSYEQYF. CDR3 in DNA: TGTGCCAGCAACCGGGACAGATCCTACGAGCAGTACTTC.

Only a few counts were recorded for this clone. The chain is built from TRBV10-1 and TRBJ2-7, with 9 bases matching TRBD1. Germline V CDR1 and CDR2: WNHNN, SYGVQD (reference sequence). V shed 4 bases, J shed 2 bases, and the junction held 12 bases outside the gene matches. This CDR3 has 17 amino acids. CDR3 sequence reads: CASSADPGQGRPYEQYF. CDR3 bases: TGCGCCAGCAGTGCGGACCCCGGACAGGGGAGGCCCTACGAGCAGTACTTC.

The gene calls are TRBV27 and TRBJ2-3; D could derive from TRBD1 or TRBD2 (6 bases each). The CDR3 runs 15 residues. CDR1 and CDR2 (germline): MNHEY, SMNVEV (reference sequence). Trimming removed 0 bases at V and 2 bases at J, with 9 bases between. CDR3 sequence reads: CASSLSSGATDTQYF. Here the CDR3 DNA reads TGTGCCAGCAGTTTATCATCGGGGGCCACAGATACGCAGTATTTT.

This chain joins TRBV3-1 (or the pseudogene TRBV3-2) and TRBJ2-1; D is unclear. The V end lost 7 bases, the J end lost 2 bases, and 9 bases lay between the germline ends. This CDR3 comprises 13 residues. CDR1 LGHDT and CDR2 YNNKEL come from the germline V gene (reference sequence). CDR3 in DNA: TGTGCCAGCAAAGACCTTGCCTACAATGAGCAGTTCTTC. As protein: CASKDLAYNEQFF.

The J gene is TRBJ1-6, the V gene TRBV6-5; TRBD1 might be the D (6 bases). CDR1 and CDR2 from the germline V gene are MNHEY and SVGAGI. V was pared by 7 bases and J by 13 bases, with 23 bases between. CDR3 length: 15 residues. The CDR3, as DNA: TGTGCCAGCACCGATTCCGGGACATCAATAAGGCCCCTCCACTTT. This sequence encodes CASTDSGTSIRPLHF.

V and J are TRBV24-1 and TRBJ2-1; D tentatively fits TRBD1 or TRBD2 (5 bases each). Germline V gene sequence: CDR1 KGHDR, CDR2 SFDVKD. The CDR3 contains 14 residues. Trimming took off 1 base at V and 8 bases at J, with 11 bases between the two ends. Here the CDR3 reads CATSDLGEGHEQFF. CDR3 DNA sequence: TGTGCCACCAGTGATTTAGGCGAGGGGCATGAGCAGTTCTTC.

The CDR3 DNA sequence: TGTGCCAGCTCACCGGGGACAGTGAACACTGAAGCTTTCTTT. It codes for CASSPGTVNTEAFF. The V call is TRBV18, the J call TRBJ1-1; TRBD1 aligns across 7 bases. The CDR3 has 14 amino acids. V trimming: 3 bases; J trimming: 0 bases; junction bases outside the gene matches: 1. The germline CDR1 and CDR2 sequences are KGHSH and LQKENI.